Each of the 2 T cell receptor beta chains below was sequenced from the same sample in a study of T cell changes during pregnancy in multiple sclerosis. Some clones are missing from TCRdb's copy, which holds only in-frame ones; the method was immunoSEQ multiplex PCR. This table holds 70,000 to 80,000 clones, approximately 91% found once. The starting material was peripheral blood, obtained before pregnancy. The source of these receptors is a female donor with multiple sclerosis, enrolled in a pregnancy study.

V and J are TRBV12-5 and TRBJ1-5; D is uncertain. Trimming removed 6 bases at V and 3 bases at J, with 3 bases between. The germline CDR1 and CDR2 sequences are LGHNT and FRNRAP. The CDR3 consists of 11 residues. CDR3 coding DNA: TGTGCTAGTGGAGCCAATCAGCCCCAGCATTTT. This sequence encodes CASGANQPQHF. Supplemented by reference TRBV12-5 and TRBJ1-5, the full variable domain reads DARVTQTPRHKVTEMGQEVTMRCQPILGHNTVFWYRQTMMQGLELLAYFRNRAPLDDSGMPKDRFSAEMPDATLATLKIQPSEPRDSAVYFCASGANQPQHFGDGTRLSIL.

This clone was picked up a small number of times. This chain joins TRBV27 and TRBJ1-1; 9 nucleotides match TRBD1. V shed 5 bases and J 5 bases; nucleotides not matched to a gene: 6. Germline CDR1 reads MNHEY; CDR2 reads SMNVEV (reference sequence). The CDR3 runs to 14 residues. In nucleotides, the CDR3 is TGTGCCAGCAGTGGACAGGGGTCGAGTACTGAAGCTTTCTTT. Its translation: CASSGQGSSTEAFF.